The rows below give T cell receptor beta chains drawn from one sample of a study of radiation and T cells in renal cell carcinoma. Some clones are missing from TCRdb's copy, which holds only in-frame ones; the method was immunoSEQ multiplex PCR. Found here are fewer than 200,000 clones, about nine tenths of them singletons; the top ten hold roughly 12%. Source: blood, taken from a patient whose treatment included radiotherapy and nephrectomy. These receptors were collected from a woman in her 50s with renal cell carcinoma. The CDR3 runs from the conserved cysteine through the conserved F or W. Fields, in order: clone size, V gene, J gene, D gene, CDR3 DNA, CDR3 protein. A D gene is named only where the DNA matches it firmly. Not all rows give a size; the values are once, few, many and, for expanded clones, a class.

NA	TRBV19	TRBJ2-1	TRBD2	TGTGCCAGTAGGTGGACTAGCGGGGCCCCAACTGAGCAGTTCTTC	CASRWTSGAPTEQFF
NA	TRBV6-5	TRBJ1-3	TRBD1	TGTGCCAGCAGGGACAGGGGGTCTGGAAACACCATATATTTT	CASRDRGSGNTIYF
once	TRBV10-3	TRBJ2-7	NA	TGTGCCATCAGTGAGTCGGATGGGACTCTGAGTTACGAGCAGTACTTC	CAISESDGTLSYEQYF
NA	TRBV6-5	TRBJ2-7	NA	TGTGCCAGCAGCAATCCCCCACGGCCGGAGTACTTC	CASSNPPRPEYF
NA	TRBV6-1	TRBJ1-2	NA	TGTGCCAGCACCCCACCTTCAGTTAACTATGGCTACACCTTC	CASTPPSVNYGYTF
NA	TRBV2	TRBJ1-4	NA	TGTGCCAGCAGGTCTGATGAAAAACTGTTTTTT	CASRSDEKLFF
NA	TRBV6-1	TRBJ2-1	NA	TGTGCCAGCAGTGTGGTACAGCCCTACAATGAGCAGTTCTTC	CASSVVQPYNEQFF
NA	TRBV5-1	TRBJ2-2	NA	TGCGCCAGCAGCTTTGTGGCCTCTGAGACCGGGGAGCTGTTTTTT	CASSFVASETGELFF
NA	TRBV5-1	TRBJ2-1	TRBD2	TGCGCCAGCAGCAATAGCGGGGGGGCGCGTATCAATGAGCAGTTCTTC	CASSNSGGARINEQFF
once	TRBV29-1	TRBJ1-5	NA	TGCAGCGTCAGGGAAGGAAATCAGCCCCAGCATTTT	CSVREGNQPQHF
NA	TRBV6-1	TRBJ2-5	TRBD2	TGTGCCAGCAGTGAAGGATTAGCGGGGTGGGAGACCCAGTACTTC	CASSEGLAGWETQYF
NA	TRBV7-8	TRBJ1-2	TRBD1	TGTGCCAGCAGCTTAGCAGGACAGGGAAACTATGGCTACACCTTC	CASSLAGQGNYGYTF
NA	TRBV29-1	TRBJ2-1	NA	TGCAGCGTTGTTTACACCGGCTCCTACAATGAGCAGTTCTTC	CSVVYTGSYNEQFF
once	TRBV5-1	TRBJ2-2	TRBD2	TGCGCCAGCAGCTTGTGGGCTAGCGGCACGAACACCGGGGAGCTGTTTTTT	CASSLWASGTNTGELFF
once	TRBV19	TRBJ1-4	NA	TGTGCCAGTAGTATCGGGGCATTAAATGAAAAACTGTTTTTT	CASSIGALNEKLFF
NA	TRBV29-1	TRBJ2-3	NA	TGCAGCGTTGCCCGGACCGACCCTCGCACAGATACGCAGTATTTT	CSVARTDPRTDTQYF
few	TRBV12-5	TRBJ1-6	TRBD1	TGTGCTAGTGGTTTGGCACAGGGGATCTATTCACCCCTCCACTTT	CASGLAQGIYSPLHF
NA	TRBV5-1	TRBJ2-5	TRBD2	TGCGCCAGCAGCCCCTTGGGGGGGGAAAAGACCCAGTACTTC	CASSPLGGEKTQYF
NA	TRBV7-9	TRBJ2-1	TRBD1	TGTGCCAGCAGCTTAGGGCAGGGGGCGCGCAATGAGCAGTTCTTC	CASSLGQGARNEQFF
NA	TRBV7-9	TRBJ2-7	TRBD2	TGTGCCAGCAGCTTAGCGGGACTAGAAACTAAGCAGTACTTC	CASSLAGLETKQYF
NA	TRBV5-5	TRBJ1-6	NA	TGTGCCAGCAGCTTGTTGTTGGCGCGTAATTCACCCCTCCACTTT	CASSLLLARNSPLHF
NA	TRBV10-3	TRBJ2-1	NA	TGTGCCATCAGTGTGGGGCAGGGGCTCAGCTCCTACAATGAGCAGTTCTTC	CAISVGQGLSSYNEQFF
few	TRBV10-2	TRBJ2-2	NA	TGCGCCAGCAGTGAAGACGTTACCGGGGAGCTGTTTTTT	CASSEDVTGELFF
NA	TRBV2	TRBJ2-3	TRBD2	TGTGCCAGCAGTGAAGTAGCGGGGAGTACAGATACGCAGTATTTT	CASSEVAGSTDTQYF
NA	TRBV18	TRBJ2-5	NA	TGTGCCAGCTCGCCGCAACTGGTGGGGGGCCAAGAGACCCAGTACTTC	CASSPQLVGGQETQYF
few	TRBV2	TRBJ1-5	NA	TGTGCCAGCAGCCTTGGATTCTATAGCAATCAGCCCCAGCATTTT	CASSLGFYSNQPQHF
NA	TRBV6-5	TRBJ2-2	NA	TGTGCCAGCAGTTACTCGGGGGGCGCCGCCACCGGGGAGCTGTTTTTT	CASSYSGGAATGELFF
few	TRBV11-2	TRBJ1-1	TRBD1	TGTGCCAGCAGCTTCAACAGGGGCATGAACACTGAAGCTTTCTTT	CASSFNRGMNTEAFF
NA	TRBV19	TRBJ1-1	TRBD1	TGTGCCAGTAGTATAGGGACAGGGTTACTACACCCCAACACTGAAGCTTTCTTT	CASSIGTGLLHPNTEAFF
NA	TRBV19	TRBJ1-5	NA	TGTGCCAGCCGCAGGGAGAGGGGATATAGCAATCAGCCCCAGCATTTT	CASRRERGYSNQPQHF
NA	TRBV7-2	TRBJ2-7	NA	TGTGCCAGCAGCTTAGATTGGTCGGTAACCTACGAGCAGTACTTC	CASSLDWSVTYEQYF
NA	TRBV23-1	TRBJ2-7	TRBD1	TGCGCCAGCAGTCCAGCCCTCCCGGGACAGGGGTCCTCCTACGAGCAGTACTTC	CASSPALPGQGSSYEQYF
NA	TRBV6-6	TRBJ2-1	NA	TGTGCCAGCAGCCCAGGGGGTGGGAGGTACAATGAGCAGTTCTTC	CASSPGGGRYNEQFF
NA	TRBV10-3	TRBJ2-7	TRBD1	TGTGCCATCAGTGAGGGCGGACAGGGGGTCTACGAGCAGTACTTC	CAISEGGQGVYEQYF
NA	TRBV6-6	TRBJ1-4	TRBD1	TGTGCCAGCAGCCCCTCAGGGGGCACTAATGAAAAACTGTTTTTT	CASSPSGGTNEKLFF
NA	TRBV30	TRBJ2-1	NA	TGTGCCTGGAGTGTACGGGGTTCCTACAATGAGCAGTTCTTC	CAWSVRGSYNEQFF
many	TRBV5-4	TRBJ2-7	TRBD2	TGTGCCAGCAGCCCAGGACTAGCGGGGGGGTACTCCTACGAGCAGTACTTC	CASSPGLAGGYSYEQYF
NA	TRBV5-5	TRBJ1-1	NA	TGTGCCAGCAGCTTGGAGGTTAAGACGGTCTTT	CASSLEVKTVF
once	TRBV6-6	TRBJ2-5	NA	NA	CASSSSGETQYF
NA	TRBV6-6	TRBJ2-3	TRBD1	TGTGCCGGTCGGGACAGCCTCACAGATACGCAGTATTTT	CAGRDSLTDTQYF
NA	TRBV7-9	TRBJ2-2	NA	TGTGCCAGCAGATTAAGGGGGTGGACCGGGGAGCTGTTTTTT	CASRLRGWTGELFF
few	TRBV19	TRBJ2-3	TRBD2	TGTGCCAGTAGTATCCTAGCGGGGGGGAGCACAGATACGCAGTATTTT	CASSILAGGSTDTQYF
once	TRBV19	TRBJ1-2	NA	TGTGCCAGTAGTATATCTGGGGTACAGGGAAAGTTCTATGGCTACACCTTC	CASSISGVQGKFYGYTF
once	TRBV12-5	TRBJ1-3	NA	TGTGCTAGTGGTTTTCTGCAACAGCCCTCTGGAAACACCATATATTTT	CASGFLQQPSGNTIYF
NA	TRBV2	TRBJ2-7	NA	TGTGCCAGCAGTGAAAGGTGGGGGGACAGAACTTTTTACGAGCAGTACTTC	CASSERWGDRTFYEQYF
few	TRBV5-1	TRBJ1-1	NA	TGCGCCAGCAGCTTGTCTCCGGGGGGCGGAGGTGGTTCAGCTTTCTTT	CASSLSPGGGGGSAFF
NA	TRBV7-3	TRBJ1-1	NA	TGTGCCAGCAGCCTAGGGTGGGGTCCCACTGAAGCTTTCTTT	CASSLGWGPTEAFF
NA	TRBV19	TRBJ1-2	TRBD1	TGTGCCAGTCGCCGTCTGACAGGGCATGGCTACACCTTC	CASRRLTGHGYTF
NA	TRBV5-1	TRBJ1-2	NA	TGCGCCAGCAGCTTTCGGGGAAGGACTACCTATGGCTACACCTTC	CASSFRGRTTYGYTF
NA	TRBV5-1	TRBJ2-7	TRBD1	TGCGCCAGCAGCTTACCGACAGGGGGGGGCGACGAGCAGTACTTC	CASSLPTGGGDEQYF
NA	TRBV9	TRBJ1-2	NA	TGTGCCAGCAGCGAGGCCCATTCGGGGGTATATGGCTACACCTTC	CASSEAHSGVYGYTF